Each of the 2 T cell receptor beta chains below was sequenced from the same sample in a study of blood T cell repertoires in COVID-19. Measured with immunoSEQ multiplex PCR; TCRdb has only the in-frame clones, and not every one. The sample has 120,000 or so clones, nearly 90% seen once; the top ten hold over 1%. Sequences were obtained from peripheral blood. The receptors shown here come from a woman at least 80 years old with acute or convalescent COVID-19.

The chain uses TRBV2 and TRBJ1-2, with 9 bases aligning to TRBD1. Germline trimming cut 7 bases from V and 7 bases from J; bases unmatched to any gene: 4. The CDR3 has 12 residues. Germline lookup yields CDR1 SNHLY and CDR2 FYNNEI. CDR3 residues: CASTRDRAGYTF. In nucleotides, the CDR3 is TGTGCCAGCACTAGGGACAGGGCTGGCTACACCTTC.

The chain combines TRBV7-2 with TRBJ1-2; 7 bases align to TRBD1. After removal of 3 bases from V and 8 bases from J, the junction contained 9 bases not matched to a gene. CDR3 length equals 14 residues. Germline loops: CDR1 SGHTA, CDR2 FQGNSA. The CDR3 DNA reads TGTGCCAGCAGCTTGGGTGGAGGGGGCATCGGCTACACCTTC. Protein product: CASSLGGGGIGYTF.